The rows below give T cell receptor beta chains drawn from one sample of a study of metastatic and nonmetastatic thyroid tumors. MiXCR re-clonotyped the PCR reads for TCRdb. The sample shows about 30,000 clones, around 22% of them seen only once. Input material: blood. Receptors were obtained from a female donor with papillary thyroid cancer or a benign thyroid nodule (not recorded which). Some clones in this sample may be carry-over from other donors' samples. Both conserved end residues are part of each CDR3.

V: TRBV9; J: TRBJ2-1; CDR3: CSSSIRAGGPGDEQFF
V: TRBV18; J: TRBJ2-2; CDR3: CASSGTVNIGELFF
V: TRBV3-1; J: TRBJ2-1; CDR3: CASSRRLAESYNEQFF
V: TRBV7-9; J: TRBJ1-1; CDR3: CASSFNGGEAFF
V: TRBV6-1; J: TRBJ2-3; CDR3: CASSKELAGAYTHYF
V: TRBV14; J: TRBJ2-1; CDR3: CASSQVIDEQFF
V: TRBV6-4; J: TRBJ2-2; CDR3: CASIQGRTGDLFF
V: TRBV20-1; J: TRBJ2-7; CDR3: CSAPTQRGPSYEQYF
V: TRBV12-3/TRBV12-4; J: TRBJ2-7; CDR3: CASSLAGTGSYEPDF
V: TRBV5-1; J: TRBJ2-5; CDR3: CASGLTSGREETQYF
V: TRBV28; J: TRBJ2-5; CDR3: CASSSTDLVTQNF
V: TRBV9; J: TRBJ2-5; CDR3: CASSVMGDPQETQYF
V: TRBV27; J: TRBJ2-2; CDR3: CASRGQNANTGELFF